The T cell receptor (beta chain) under discussion was sequenced for a study of blood T cells in healthy people across ages. This clonotype was seen more than once but under ten times. PCR was performed a second time for about 7 to 12 cycles using a sample-barcoded 5' primer and a J-beta primer mix. TCRdb reanalysed the 5' RACE reads using MiXCR and keeps one entry per CDR3 protein. This table has some 780,000 distinct CDR3 sequences, about 56% appearing once. Germline V gene lookup returns CDR1 DFQATT and CDR2 SNEGSKA (reference sequence). The CDR3 is 14 residues long. V lost 4 bases and J 6 bases, leaving 17 bases between the germline ends.

Sequenced: blood. The V gene is TRBV20-1, the J gene TRBJ2-3; D might be TRBD2 (7 bases). The source is a man between 35 and 55 years old in good health. As DNA, the CDR3 is TGCAGTGCTAACGGAGGGGGGGCCGTGGATACGCAGTATTTT. Its protein is CSANGGGAVDTQYF.